This T cell receptor (beta chain) comes out of a study of T cells in Graves' hyperthyroidism and ophthalmopathy. General study points: In blood, most of the thyroid clonotypes expanded above 0.001 were also present.

The V gene's germline CDR1 is SGDLS and CDR2 YYNGEE. This CDR3 has 14 residues. Trimming took off 5 bases at V and 3 bases at J, with 15 bases between the two ends. Regarding this clonotype: What it binds is not known.

The TCR beta CDR3 regions underwent amplification using RNA transcripts as the source. An initial round of RT-PCR targeting the TCR CDR3 relied on the HTBI primer set. TCRdb reprocessed the multiplex PCR reads with MiXCR, giving one entry per CDR3 protein. Seen here are around 800,000 distinct CDR3 sequences, roughly 40% observed once, and the top ten hold 7.5% to 9.5%. Sequences were obtained from blood. The clonotype was recovered from a man between 18 and 29 years old with Graves' hyperthyroidism. The V and J genes are TRBV9 and TRBJ2-7; D might be TRBD1 (6 bases). The CDR3 sequence: CASSRSAGDYEQYF. The CDR3 nucleotides read TGTGCCAGCAGTCGTAGCGCAGGGGACTACGAGCAGTACTTC.